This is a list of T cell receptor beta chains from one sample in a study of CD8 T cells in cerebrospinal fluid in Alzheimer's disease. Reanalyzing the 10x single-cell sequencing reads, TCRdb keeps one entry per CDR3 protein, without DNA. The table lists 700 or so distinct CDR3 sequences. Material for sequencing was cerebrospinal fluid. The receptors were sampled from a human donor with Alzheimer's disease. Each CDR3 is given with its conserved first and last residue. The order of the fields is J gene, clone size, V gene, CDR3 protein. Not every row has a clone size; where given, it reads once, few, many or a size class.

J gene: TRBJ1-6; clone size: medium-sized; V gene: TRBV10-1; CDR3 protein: CASSPDRWGNNSPLHF
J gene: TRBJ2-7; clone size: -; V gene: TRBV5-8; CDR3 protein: CASSRTGSSYEQYF
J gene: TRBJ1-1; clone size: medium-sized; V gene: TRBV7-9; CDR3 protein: CASSFTTGGTEAFF
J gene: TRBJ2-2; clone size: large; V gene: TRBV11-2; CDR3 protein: CASSFRLAGSGELFF
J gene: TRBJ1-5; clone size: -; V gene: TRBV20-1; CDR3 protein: CSASPQGVAGNQPQHF
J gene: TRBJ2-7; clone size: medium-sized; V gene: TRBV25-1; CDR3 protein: CASSELSNESEQYF
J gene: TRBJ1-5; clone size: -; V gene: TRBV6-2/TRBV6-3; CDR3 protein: CASSPPRAGRNQPQHF
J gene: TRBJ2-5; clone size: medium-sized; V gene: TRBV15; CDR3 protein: CATSRLGLGPGETQYF
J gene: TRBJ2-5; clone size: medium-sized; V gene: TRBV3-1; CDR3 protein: CASSQDSPETQYF
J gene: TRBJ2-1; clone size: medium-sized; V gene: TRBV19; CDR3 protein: CASSREGGGSINEQFF
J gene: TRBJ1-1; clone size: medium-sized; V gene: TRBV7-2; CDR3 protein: CASSQRANTEAFF
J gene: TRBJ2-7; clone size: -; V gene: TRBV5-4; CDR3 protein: CASSLAGTGAHEQYF
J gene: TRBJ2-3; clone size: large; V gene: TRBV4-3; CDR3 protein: CASSQEGQSADTQYF
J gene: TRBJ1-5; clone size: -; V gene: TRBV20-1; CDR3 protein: CSARAPAGPYSNQPQHF
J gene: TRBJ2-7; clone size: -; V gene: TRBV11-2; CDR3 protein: CASSLGSRGYEQYF
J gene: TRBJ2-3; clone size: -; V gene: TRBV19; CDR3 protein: CASSPRTSGRRTDTQYF
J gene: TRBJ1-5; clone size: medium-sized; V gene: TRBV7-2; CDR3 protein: CASSPRDGYQPQHF
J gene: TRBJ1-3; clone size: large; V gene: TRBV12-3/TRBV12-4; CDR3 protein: CASSLAVQVSGNTIYF
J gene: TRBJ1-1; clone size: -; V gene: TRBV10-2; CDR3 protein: CASSPPRPEAFF
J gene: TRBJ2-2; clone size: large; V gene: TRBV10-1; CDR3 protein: CASSEGRVKLFF
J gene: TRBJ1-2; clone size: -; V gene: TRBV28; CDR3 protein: CASSFRGPNGYTF
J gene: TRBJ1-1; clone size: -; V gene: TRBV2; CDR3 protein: CASSGLTRGTEAFF
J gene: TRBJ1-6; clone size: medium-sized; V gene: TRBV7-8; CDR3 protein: CASSLSSYNSPLHF
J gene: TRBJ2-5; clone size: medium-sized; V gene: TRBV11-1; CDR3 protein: CASSSRGGPETQYF
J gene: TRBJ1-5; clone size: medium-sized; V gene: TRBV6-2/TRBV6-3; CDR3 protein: CASSYTYLRAISPSIF
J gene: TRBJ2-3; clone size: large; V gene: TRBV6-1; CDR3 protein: CASSDRGLATDTQYF
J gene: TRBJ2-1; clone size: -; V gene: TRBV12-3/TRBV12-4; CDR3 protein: CASRFTGVGDNEQFF
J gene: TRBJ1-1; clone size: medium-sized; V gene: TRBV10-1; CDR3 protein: CASTSGPGPMNTEAFF
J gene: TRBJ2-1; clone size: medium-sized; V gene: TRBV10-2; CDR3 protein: CASSQTNEQFF
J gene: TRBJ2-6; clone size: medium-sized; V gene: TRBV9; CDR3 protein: CASSPPGQLSGANVLTF
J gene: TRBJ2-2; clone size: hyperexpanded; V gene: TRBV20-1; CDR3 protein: CSASPGTTGELFF
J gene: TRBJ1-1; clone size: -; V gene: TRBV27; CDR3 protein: CASSSNLWLNRGLKGTEAFF